This record concerns one T cell receptor beta chain sequence. Assay used: immunoSEQ multiplex PCR; TCRdb lists only in-frame clones, some missing. The repertoire consists of around 210,000 clones, with roughly 88% occurring once and the leading ten covering about a sixth. These data originate in a study of blood T cell repertoires in COVID-19. Germline CDR1 reads SGHTA; CDR2 reads FQGNSA. The CDR3 extends over 15 amino acids. The J segment lost 7 bases and the V segment lost 3 bases, leaving 5 bases of the junction unmatched. This sequence originates from a man aged 45 to 65 with COVID-19, enrolled during active disease. Sample: peripheral blood. The J gene is TRBJ2-2, the V gene TRBV7-2; 10 bases match TRBD2. The CDR3 loop reads CASSFLAGDSGELFF. The CDR3 DNA reads as TGTGCCAGCAGCTTCCTAGCGGGAGATAGCGGGGAGCTGTTTTTT.